These 30 T cell receptor beta chains came from one sample sequenced in a study of molecular identifiers for immune sequencing clone quantification. MiXCR, applied by TCRdb to the PCR reads, yields one record per CDR3 protein. This sample carries some 320,000 distinct CDR3 sequences, 20% to 25% of them seen once, and the ten largest clones take 0.7% to 0.9%. The sequencing input was naive CD8+ T cells from blood, with Jurkat cell RNA spiked in. Specified subset: FACS-sorted CD8+CD4-CCR7+CD45RA+ naive T cells. The receptors were gathered from a human donor in good health. Some libraries in this study had Jurkat cell RNA spiked in.

Many counts were recorded for this clonotype. This chain joins TRBV9 and TRBJ2-1; possibly TRBD1 for D (6 bases). Germline V gene data show CDR1 as SGDLS and CDR2 as YYNGEE. CDR3 length: 16 amino acids. Trimming stripped 1 base from V and 9 bases from J, with 20 bases between. CDR3 region: CASSVSWGQGRGEQFF. As DNA, the CDR3 is TGTGCCAGCAGCGTATCATGGGGGCAGGGACGAGGTGAGCAGTTCTTC.

In this sample, this clonotype turned up many times. The chain has TRBV27 and TRBJ2-3; D remains ambiguous. The CDR3 length is 12 residues. The ends were cut back, 5 bases at V and 6 bases at J, with 9 bases in the middle. The germline V gene encodes CDR1 MNHEY and CDR2 SMNVEV (reference sequence). Written as DNA, the CDR3 is TGTGCCAGCAGTCGCCTTAAGGATACGCAGTATTTT. Protein sequence: CASSRLKDTQYF.

As for this clonotype: This could be a read error, since a much larger clone is one nucleotide away. The V and J genes are TRBV27 and TRBJ2-2; D might be TRBD2 (6 bases). Germline lookup yields CDR1 MNHEY and CDR2 SMNVEV (reference sequence). The CDR3 is made up of 13 amino acids. This CDR3 reads CASSRGRGGEPFF. DNA for the CDR3: TGTGCCAGCAGCCGGGGTCGAGGCGGGGAGCCGTTTTTT.

This clonotype was detected ten times or more. The V and J genes are TRBV6-1 and TRBJ2-3; maybe TRBD2 (6 bases). Germline V lookup: CDR1 MNHNS, CDR2 SASEGT. This CDR3 spans 16 amino acids. Trimming took 0 bases from V and 0 from J, leaving 10 bases between them. The CDR3 coding sequence is TGTGCCAGCAGTGAAGCGCCCCGGGAGAGCACAGATACGCAGTATTTT. It specifies CASSEAPRESTDTQYF.

This clonotype has only a few counts. The J gene is TRBJ2-1, the V gene TRBV6-5, with D unresolved. Trimming took 0 bases from V and 6 from J, leaving 6 bases between them. This CDR3 contains 13 residues. Looked up from germline, CDR1 is MNHEY and CDR2 is SVGAGI. CDR3 bases: TGTGCCAGCAGTTACTCACCCGGCAATGAGCAGTTCTTC. Its protein is CASSYSPGNEQFF.

This clonotype has just a few counts. This sequence joins TRBV19 and TRBJ1-5; D is undetermined. Trimming cost V 7 bases and J 0 bases, with 7 bases left between them. CDR1 is LNHDA, CDR2 SQIVND, per germline (reference sequence). The CDR3 spans 13 residues. In DNA, the CDR3 is TGTGCCAGTATGTTGGGTAGCAATCAGCCCCAGCATTTT. This gives the protein CASMLGSNQPQHF.

Comment on this clonotype: Relative to the germline gene, one junction end is altered; a read error may explain this. The chain is built from TRBV4-3 and TRBJ1-1; possible D gene TRBD1, 5 bases. Looked up from germline, CDR1 is LGHNA and CDR2 is YSLEER. The CDR3 runs to 13 residues. The CDR3 loop is CASSQSLDREALF. CDR3 DNA sequence: TGCGCCAGCAGCCAAAGCCTCGACAGAGAAGCTCTCTTT.

Notes on this clonotype: Being one base from a much bigger clone, this may be a read error. The chain couples TRBV20-1 to TRBJ2-7, with TRBD2 matching 7 bases. CDR1 is DFQATT, CDR2 SNEGSKA, per germline (reference sequence). CDR3 length equals 15 residues. This CDR3 is CSARGGGGSSYGQYF. The CDR3 nucleotides are TGCAGTGCTAGAGGGGGCGGGGGTAGCTCCTACGGGCAGTACTTC.

This clonotype was found many times. The rearrangement uses TRBV6-5 and TRBJ2-5, with 8 positions matching TRBD2. This CDR3 has 16 amino acids. The V gene's germline CDR1 is MNHEY and CDR2 SVGAGI. Germline trimming cut 4 bases from V and 1 base from J; bases unmatched to any gene: 8. The CDR3 coding sequence is TGTGCCAGCAGTTTTGAAAAGCGGGGGAGCCAAGAGACCCAGTACTTC. It codes for CASSFEKRGSQETQYF.

This clonotype came up once. A much larger clone lies one base from this, so it may be a read error. This chain joins TRBV4-1 and TRBJ2-7; TRBD2 aligns across 8 bases. Germline V gene data show CDR1 as MGHRA and CDR2 as YSYEKL. After removal of 7 bases from V and 6 bases from J, the junction contained 2 bases not matched to a gene. The CDR3 covers 11 residues. The chain's CDR3 is CASTGRGEQYF. CDR3 coding DNA: TGCGCCAGCACCGGGAGGGGCGAGCAGTACTTC.

This clonotype has ten or more counts. The genes are TRBV4-1 and TRBJ1-1; D is uncertain. Looked up from germline, CDR1 is MGHRA and CDR2 is YSYEKL. The CDR3 totals 15 residues. Trimming took 1 base from V and 0 from J, leaving 9 bases between them. The chain's CDR3 is CASSQGASLNTEAFF. The CDR3 bases are TGCGCCAGCAGCCAAGGGGCCTCATTGAACACTGAAGCTTTCTTT.

A remark on this clonotype: The CDR3 end shows no conserved phenylalanine or tryptophan, and so a read error is likely. V usage is TRBV12-3 or TRBV12-4 and J usage is TRBJ2-7; maybe TRBD1 (6 bases). The CDR3 is made up of 13 amino acids. V was cut by 6 bases and J by 3 bases, with 12 bases left in between. CDR3 sequence reads: CASRKQGFYEQYL. The CDR3 region has the DNA TGTGCCAGCAGAAAACAGGGTTTCTACGAGCAGTACCTC.

This clonotype was observed at least ten times. V is TRBV7-2 and J is TRBJ2-1; the D gene could be TRBD1 or TRBD2 (6 bases each). CDR3 length equals 14 residues. Germline CDR1 SGHTA, CDR2 FQGNSA. With 4 bases removed from V and 6 bases from J, the gap between germline ends came to 13 bases. In nucleotides, the CDR3 is TGTGCCAGCAGCTCCCTATCGGGGGCCAATGAGCAGTTCTTC. It yields the protein CASSSLSGANEQFF.

This clonotype was observed many times. This chain joins TRBV28 and TRBJ2-3; D is possibly TRBD1 (5 bases). Deletions cut 6 bases from V and 0 bases from J, with 13 bases between. CDR3 length: 15 amino acids. The germline CDR1 and CDR2 sequences are MDHEN and SYDVKM. CDR3 sequence (DNA): TGTGCCAGCAGCTATAGGGGAATTAGCACAGATACGCAGTATTTT. Encoded protein: CASSYRGISTDTQYF. The entire variable domain, with the rest obtained from reference TRBV28 and TRBJ2-3, is as follows: DVKVTQSSRYLVKRTGEKVFLECVQDMDHENMFWYRQDPGLGLRLIYFSYDVKMKEKGDIPEGYSVSREKKERFSLILESASTNQTSMYLCASSYRGISTDTQYFGPGTRLTVL.

At least ten counts were recorded for this clonotype. This chain uses TRBV28 with TRBJ1-1; perhaps TRBD1 as D (6 bases). Germline CDR1 MDHEN, CDR2 SYDVKM. V lost 3 bases, J lost 5 bases, and 22 bases lay in between. There are 17 residues in the CDR3. This CDR3 reads CASSFWGIRGGGTEAFF. In nucleotides, the CDR3 is TGTGCCAGCAGTTTCTGGGGAATAAGGGGGGGAGGAACTGAAGCTTTCTTT.

This clonotype was observed many times. The rearrangement uses TRBV7-9 and TRBJ2-2, with TRBD2 matching over 8 bases. From germline, CDR1 is SEHNR and CDR2 FQNEAQ (reference sequence). The CDR3 spans 15 residues. The ends lost 3 bases at V and 6 bases at J; junction bases unmatched: 6. For the CDR3, the DNA is TGTGCCAGCAGCTTTAGGAGACTAGCGTCCGGGGAGCTGTTTTTT. Its translation: CASSFRRLASGELFF.

This clonotype came up many times. The J gene is TRBJ2-5, the V gene TRBV4-2; no firm D call. The germline V and J ends were trimmed by 0 bases and 0 bases, with 11 bases remaining between them. The CDR3 loop spans 16 amino acids. Per germline, CDR1 LGHNA and CDR2 YNFKEQ. Written as DNA, the CDR3 is TGTGCCAGCAGCCAAGAGGGATGGGTCAACCAAGAGACCCAGTACTTC. It codes for CASSQEGWVNQETQYF.

This clonotype was counted at least ten times. The J gene is TRBJ1-4, the V gene TRBV7-9, with D unclear. V lost 4 bases to trimming and J lost 7 bases, with 22 bases between them. Per the germline V gene, CDR1 is SEHNR and CDR2 is FQNEAQ (reference sequence). The CDR3 loop spans 17 amino acids. The CDR3 region is CASSYPPAGFGSEKLFF. The CDR3 DNA sequence: TGTGCCAGCAGCTATCCCCCAGCGGGTTTCGGTAGTGAAAAACTGTTTTTT. Full variable domain (outside the CDR3, taken from reference TRBV7-9 and TRBJ1-4): DTGVSQNPRHKITKRGQNVTFRCDPISEHNRLYWYRQTLGQGPEFLTYFQNEAQLEKSRLLSDRFSAERPKGSFSTLEIQRTEQGDSAMYLCASSYPPAGFGSEKLFFGSGTQLSVL.

As concerns this clonotype: A much more abundant neighbour one base away suggests this may be a read error. The conserved phenylalanine or tryptophan normally closing the CDR3 is absent here, so this likely arose from a read error. The chain has TRBV27 and TRBJ2-7; no definite D call. V lost 6 bases, J lost 4 bases, and 13 bases lay in between. Germline V lookup: CDR1 MNHEY, CDR2 SMNVEV (reference sequence). The CDR3 length is 13 residues. As DNA, the CDR3 is TGTGCCAGCAGCCCCGCCTACGGATACGAGCAGTACCTC. Translation: CASSPAYGYEQYL.

This clonotype was observed at least ten times. The chain has TRBV4-1 and TRBJ1-2; tentatively, D is TRBD1 (5 bases). V was cut by 1 base and J by 2 bases, with 11 bases left in between. CDR3 length: 15 amino acids. Per germline, CDR1 MGHRA and CDR2 YSYEKL. The CDR3 nucleotides read TGCGCCAGCAGCCAAGCAGGGTTAGTAAACTATGGCTACACCTTC. Translation: CASSQAGLVNYGYTF.

This clonotype was counted a few times. The rearrangement links TRBV20-1 to TRBJ2-7, with a tentative D call TRBD2 (5 bases). Germline values: CDR1 DFQATT, CDR2 SNEGSKA (reference sequence). The CDR3 runs to 15 residues. Trimming pared 6 bases from V and 0 bases from J, leaving 18 bases between. This CDR3 is CSARAQDFSSYEQYF. DNA for the CDR3: TGCAGTGCCCGTGCTCAGGACTTCAGCTCCTACGAGCAGTACTTC.

Of note for this clonotype: The junction departs from germline at one end; a sequencing error may be responsible. The V gene is TRBV9, the J gene TRBJ1-3; the D gene is possibly TRBD1 (5 bases). CDR1 and CDR2 from the germline V gene are SGDLS and YYNGEE. This CDR3 comprises 19 residues. The CDR3 sequence: CASSTGGSPSPSSGNTVYF. The CDR3 DNA follows: TGTGCCAGCAGCACGGGGGGGTCCCCTTCACCGAGCTCTGGAAACACCGTATATTTT. Full variable domain (outside the CDR3, taken from reference TRBV9 and TRBJ1-3): DSGVTQTPKHLITATGQRVTLRCSPRSGDLSVYWYQQSLDQGLQFLIQYYNGEERAKGNILERFSAQQFPDLHSELNLSSLELGDSALYFCASSTGGSPSPSSGNTVYFGEGSWLTVV.

Here the CDR3 DNA reads TGCAGTGCCCAGGATGCGGACTCTAGCACAGATACGCAGTATTTT. Protein: CSAQDADSSTDTQYF. This chain connects TRBV20-1 to TRBJ2-3, with a weak D call TRBD2 (5 bases). In germline, CDR1 is DFQATT, CDR2 SNEGSKA (reference sequence). The CDR3 sequence is 15 residues long. Trimming stripped 6 bases from V and 0 bases from J, with 16 bases between.

This clonotype was recorded at least ten times. J is TRBJ2-3 and V is TRBV7-6; TRBD2 might be the D (6 bases). The CDR3 extends over 15 amino acids. The germline V gene has CDR1 SGHVS and CDR2 FNYEAQ. Trimming shortened V by 1 base and J by 0 bases, and 8 bases separated the two germline ends. Written as DNA, the CDR3 is TGTGCCAGCAGCTTAGGGGACTTTAGCACAGATACGCAGTATTTT. Protein sequence: CASSLGDFSTDTQYF.

This clonotype was picked up many times. The chain uses TRBV28 and TRBJ1-1; 9 nucleotides line up with TRBD1. This CDR3 has 14 residues. V lost 3 bases and J lost 5; bases outside the gene matches: 4. CDR1 and CDR2 (germline): MDHEN, SYDVKM. The CDR3 region has the DNA TGTGCCAGCAGTTTTATACAGGGGGCGACTGAAGCTTTCTTT. This translates into CASSFIQGATEAFF.

Many counts were recorded for this clonotype. The chain joins TRBV19 to TRBJ2-3; D not certain. The CDR3 length is 15 residues. The germline V gene has CDR1 LNHDA and CDR2 SQIVND (reference sequence). Trimming stripped 0 bases from V and 2 bases from J, with 9 bases between. The CDR3 loop reads CASSIERYPTDTQYF. In DNA form, the CDR3 reads TGTGCCAGTAGTATAGAACGCTACCCCACAGATACGCAGTATTTT.

This clonotype has a handful of counts. This sequence joins TRBV7-6 and TRBJ2-1, with TRBD1 as a possible D gene (7 bases). Trimming cost V 3 bases and J 6 bases, with 12 bases left between them. The CDR3 is 14 residues long. CDR1 is SGHVS and CDR2 is FNYEAQ in the germline V gene. The DNA of the CDR3 is TGTGCCAGCAGCTTTCGACAGGGAGGCAATGAGCAGTTCTTC. This translates into CASSFRQGGNEQFF.

This clonotype was detected many times. The rearrangement links TRBV7-2 to TRBJ2-2; TRBD1 agrees at 7 bases. With V trimmed by 5 bases and J by 5 bases, 14 bases remained unmatched. This CDR3 is built from 17 residues. Germline CDR1 reads SGHTA; CDR2 reads FQGNSA. The CDR3 spells CASSAYIGGGYTGELFF. In DNA, the CDR3 is TGTGCCAGCAGCGCTTACATAGGGGGCGGATATACCGGGGAGCTGTTTTTT.

This clonotype was seen ten or more times. The chain carries TRBV24-1 and TRBJ2-1; no clear D gene. The CDR3 covers 13 residues. Germline CDR1 reads KGHDR; CDR2 reads SFDVKD. Trimming took 1 base from V and 6 from J, leaving 6 bases between them. CDR3 region: CATSDFNSNEQFF. CDR3 bases: TGTGCCACCAGTGATTTCAACAGCAATGAGCAGTTCTTC.

The sample holds a few counts of this clonotype. V is TRBV3-1 and J is TRBJ1-2, with TRBD1 as a possible D gene (5 bases). The germline gives CDR1 LGHDT, CDR2 YNNKEL (reference sequence). CDR3 length: 15 residues. The germline V and J ends were trimmed by 0 bases and 3 bases, with 11 bases remaining between them. The CDR3 loop reads CASSQEYWGDYGYTF. CDR3 DNA: TGTGCCAGCAGCCAAGAGTATTGGGGGGACTATGGCTACACCTTC.